Reported below is one T cell receptor beta chain. The data derive from a study of control samples from healthy donors and cancer patients. This CDR3 spans 13 amino acids. Germline assignment: CDR1 KGHSH and CDR2 LQKENI. The V gene lost 8 bases and the J gene lost 7 bases, with 18 bases spanning the gap. Generated by immunoSEQ multiplex PCR, the TCRdb table keeps only in-frame clones and is missing some. The sample holds about 21,000 clones, approximately 80% seen once. Specimen: PBMCs. The TCR originated in a man between 60 and 70 years old with colorectal cancer. V and J are TRBV18 and TRBJ2-7; D is unclear. The CDR3 here is CASTPLGSSEQYF. The CDR3 bases are TGTGCCAGCACCCCCCTTGGAAGCAGTGAGCAGTACTTC.